The clone carrying this TCR beta chain was recorded only once. Its target is unknown. The Oncomine TCR Beta short-read assay generated sequence data from the DNA of cultured CD4+ T cells. TCRdb recomputed calls from the PCR reads with MiXCR, one row per CDR3 protein. The table records 10,000 to 13,000 distinct CDR3 sequences, approximately 57% of them present only once. Germline CDR1 GTSNPN, CDR2 SVGIG (reference sequence). The CDR3 spans 14 residues. V lost 0 bases to trimming and J lost 6 bases, with 15 bases between them. These data originate in a study of vaccination and CD4 T cells after COVID-19. Study overall: The post-COVID sampling time was a median roughly 100 days after diagnosis, ranging from 35 to 161.

Noted treatment: approximately 11-day PBMC culture with coronavirus spike peptide pools or control peptides (ViraFEST assay). After expanding antigen-specific T cells with peptide pools, ViraFEST sequenced their TCRs. With 10 ug/ml peptide pools and roughly 10 IU/ml IL-2, PBMCs were cultured at 1.5 million to 2 million per well. This sequence was found in a human donor who had recovered from COVID-19. This chain links TRBV30 with TRBJ2-7, with D unclear. The sample taken for sequencing was CD4+ T cells from blood, cultured in vitro. The CDR3 loop reads CAWSVLYGKAEQYF. As DNA, the CDR3 is TGTGCCTGGAGTGTACTTTATGGTAAGGCCGAGCAGTACTTC.